The 12 T cell receptor beta chains given below trace back to one sample, sequenced in a study of blood T cell repertoires in COVID-19. Sequencing used immunoSEQ multiplex PCR; TCRdb keeps in-frame clones, though not all of them. The data hold under 500,000 clones, with 80% to 90% observed a single time. The sample taken for sequencing was PBMCs or T cells enriched from blood (not recorded which). Every receptor here comes from a man between 25 and 39 years old who had recovered from COVID-19.

With regard to this clone: The identical CDR3 is also encoded by other nucleotide sequences in the sample. This sequence joins TRBV19 and TRBJ2-2, with D tentatively TRBD1 (5 bases). This CDR3 has 13 residues. The germline V and J ends were trimmed by 3 bases and 6 bases, with 8 bases remaining between them. Germline loops: CDR1 LNHDA, CDR2 SQIVND (reference sequence). The CDR3 is CASSIVGAGELFF. The DNA for the CDR3 is TGTGCCAGTAGTATCGTAGGGGCCGGGGAGCTGTTTTTT.

This chain joins TRBV6-5 and TRBJ2-7; 8 nucleotides align to TRBD1. Losses at the gene ends were 7 bases for V and 6 bases for J; bases not matched to a gene: 5. In germline, CDR1 is MNHEY, CDR2 SVGAGI. The CDR3 covers 12 residues. The CDR3 is CASNPGGGEQYF. As DNA, the CDR3 is TGTGCCAGCAATCCAGGGGGCGGCGAGCAGTACTTC.

The rearrangement uses TRBV7-9 and TRBJ2-7; D gene unclear. Per the germline V gene, CDR1 is SEHNR and CDR2 is FQNEAQ (reference sequence). V gave up 5 bases and J gave up 2 bases, with 7 bases separating them. This CDR3 has 12 residues. The CDR3 bases are TGTGCCAGCAGCCCCACTACCTACGAGCAGTACTTC. Protein sequence: CASSPTTYEQYF.

The chain combines TRBV3-1 (or the pseudogene TRBV3-2) with TRBJ1-1; 7 bases agree with TRBD1. In germline, CDR1 is LGHDT, CDR2 YNNKEL (reference sequence). V shed 4 bases and J 5 bases; nucleotides not matched to a gene: 4. The CDR3 consists of 13 residues. The CDR3 spells CASSRDSLTEAFF. The CDR3 DNA reads as TGTGCCAGCAGCCGGGACAGCTTAACTGAAGCTTTCTTT.

The rearrangement links TRBV28 to TRBJ2-2, with TRBD1 matching 8 bases. After removal of 5 bases from V and 4 bases from J, the junction contained 6 bases not matched to a gene. CDR1 and CDR2 (germline): MDHEN, SYDVKM. The CDR3 totals 15 residues. The CDR3 DNA follows: TGTGCCAGCAGTCTCCAGGGGGCCGGCACCGGGGAGCTGTTTTTT. Its translation: CASSLQGAGTGELFF.

This chain connects TRBV28 to TRBJ1-2; no firm D call. Germline V gene data show CDR1 as MDHEN and CDR2 as SYDVKM. The V end was cut by 1 base, the J end by 4 bases, with 7 bases between. This CDR3 is built from 13 residues. The CDR3 reads CASSLLLVYGYTF. The CDR3 DNA reads TGTGCCAGCAGTTTATTACTGGTCTATGGCTACACCTTC.

This chain uses TRBV5-1 with TRBJ2-7; 9 bases are a match to TRBD1. CDR1 and CDR2 (germline): SGHRS, YFSETQ. This CDR3 contains 16 residues. The V segment lost 3 bases and the J segment 4 bases; nucleotides outside the gene matches: 11. The CDR3 DNA is TGCGCCAGCAGCTACTATAGCGGACAGGGGAATTACGAGCAGTACTTC. Amino acids: CASSYYSGQGNYEQYF.

This chain joins TRBV28 and TRBJ1-2, with D maybe TRBD1 (5 bases). From germline, CDR1 is MDHEN and CDR2 SYDVKM. Trimming shortened V by 6 bases and J by 0 bases, and 14 bases separated the two germline ends. CDR3 length: 15 amino acids. The DNA for the CDR3 is TGTGCCAGCAGCCCCTCCGACAGATCTAACTATGGCTACACCTTC. This encodes CASSPSDRSNYGYTF.

The chain carries TRBV11-3 and TRBJ2-2; D gene ambiguous. Trimming cost V 5 bases and J 6 bases, with 13 bases left between them. Germline CDR1 is SGHNT and CDR2 is YENEEA. The CDR3 contains 14 residues. CDR3 region: CASSPQTVPGELFF. CDR3 nucleotide sequence: TGTGCCAGCAGCCCACAAACAGTTCCCGGGGAGCTGTTTTTT.

V and J are TRBV19 and TRBJ1-2; D is perhaps TRBD1 (5 bases). The CDR3 is made up of 14 amino acids. Germline CDR1 reads LNHDA; CDR2 reads SQIVND (reference sequence). Trimming removed 3 bases at V and 5 bases at J, with 13 bases between. DNA of the CDR3: TGTGCCAGTAGTATTTCTGAGGGGAGGTATGGCTACACCTTC. Translating gives CASSISEGRYGYTF.

The chain has TRBV25-1 and TRBJ1-2; 7 bases match TRBD1. CDR3 length equals 16 residues. J was trimmed by 8 bases and V by 1 base; bases with no gene match: 13. Per the germline V gene, CDR1 is MGHDK and CDR2 is SYGVNS. In nucleotides, the CDR3 is TGTGCCAGCAGTGAATCAGGGGGACAGACTATGGGCGGCTACACCTTC. This encodes CASSESGGQTMGGYTF.

The V and J genes are TRBV27 and TRBJ2-1; 7 nucleotides line up with TRBD2. CDR1 is MNHEY and CDR2 is SMNVEV in the germline V gene (reference sequence). The V segment lost 0 bases and the J segment 4 bases; nucleotides outside the gene matches: 6. The CDR3 consists of 16 residues. CDR3 residues: CASSLSSLAEYNEQFF. CDR3 nucleotides: TGTGCCAGCAGTTTATCCAGTCTAGCGGAATACAATGAGCAGTTCTTC.